This T cell receptor beta chain was retrieved from a study of cytomegalovirus exposure and HLA in healthy donors. Study summary: In an earlier analysis, 90 million to 130 million unique TCR beta sequences were found from 150 million to 200 million T cells. General study points: Productive rates of about 87% or about 30% were seen for most TCR beta V segments in an earlier analysis. For TCR beta chains, V- and J-gene trimming was later linked to a missense DCLRE1C variant.

With 60 Vbeta and 13 Jbeta primers, the PCR was carried out. Generated by immunoSEQ multiplex PCR, the TCRdb table keeps only in-frame clones and is missing some. The table has some 130,000 clones, 60% to 80% seen once. With regard to this clone: Its target is unknown.

The CDR3 totals 15 residues. The V gene's germline CDR1 is SNHLY and CDR2 FYNNEI. The junction had 5 bases not matched to a gene; V was cut back by 7 bases and J by 0 bases. V usage is TRBV2 and J usage is TRBJ2-2, with 7 nucleotides matching TRBD1. Specimen: PBMCs. The receptor comes from a man aged 30 to 45 in good health and CMV-seronegative. Written as DNA, the CDR3 is TGTGCCAGCATCCCGGACAGGACGAACACCGGGGAGCTGTTTTTT. Amino acid sequence: CASIPDRTNTGELFF.